The TCR beta chain described here comes from a study of control samples from healthy donors and cancer patients. Germline V gene sequence: CDR1 ENHRY, CDR2 SYGVKD. V was clipped by 0 bases and J by 7 bases, with 12 bases between them. This CDR3 has 14 amino acids. Some clones are missing from TCRdb's copy, which holds only in-frame ones; the method was immunoSEQ multiplex PCR. The sample lists under 100,000 clones, roughly 91% occurring once. The chain recombines TRBV10-3 with TRBJ1-2, with D perhaps matching TRBD1 (6 bases). Sequencing used PBMCs. The clonotype comes from a woman in her 50s with colorectal cancer. The CDR3 loop is CAISESTGMGGYTF. As DNA, the CDR3 is TGTGCCATCAGTGAGTCGACAGGAATGGGTGGCTACACCTTC.